What follows is one T cell receptor (beta chain) and its context. Its antigen target is currently unknown. Qualities for individual bases were not recorded, and no much larger clone is one base off. This record belongs to a study of CD8+ T cells in alopecia areata listed by TCRdb under 2018. A note on the overall study: The treated patients took part in an open-label pilot trial in which moderate-to-severe alopecia areata was treated with oral tofacitinib at 5 to 10 mg twice daily. For the treated patients, the SALT score, which quantifies what percentage of scalp surface area is affected, served as the measure of disease severity. Scalp tissue and sorted CD4+ and CD8+ peripheral blood T cells from patchy and totalis/universalis alopecia areata patients and from healthy controls were covered by human TCRbeta sequencing. Scalp clonality was compared across normal scalp (n=4), patchy alopecia areata scalp (n=8), and alopecia totalis/universalis scalp (n=8). Biopsies were taken from tofacitinib-treated patients at baseline and again at 4 and 24 weeks into treatment, and several of those patients also had a later scalp biopsy. Tofacitinib was administered for 6 to 18 months, and 6 months of follow-up off drug were then conducted to assess delayed response and recurrence. immunoSEQ multiplex PCR using 35 Vbeta forward primers and 13 Jbeta reverse primers was used to amplify TCRbeta CDR3 regions. In both human patients and the C3H/HeJ mouse model, the study applied high-throughput TCRbeta sequencing to look at T cell clonal expansion in alopecia areata. The RNA source kit depended on sample type: the PAXgene miRNA kit for fixed scalp, the miRNeasy kit for PBMCs, and the RNeasy kit for mouse skin.

The method was the immunoSEQ multiplex PCR assay. RNA was extracted from all samples and reverse transcribed into cDNA as template for TCR sequencing. First-strand cDNA was synthesized using SuperScript III with a 2:1 mix of oligo-dT and random hexamers. A synthetic immune receptor repertoire was used to measure amplification bias, and any remaining bias was corrected computationally. From the authors' description of their analysis: Raw reads were preprocessed to remove errors, and CDR3 was defined according to IMGT conventions as the region from the conserved cysteine to phenylalanine. Clonality was calculated as 1 minus Shannon entropy normalized by log2 of the number of productive unique TCRs. CD4 or CD8 identity of scalp clones was inferred by cross-referencing scalp TCRbeta sequences with sorted blood CD4 and CD8 repertoires. TCRdb carries this immuneACCESS record with in-frame sequences only. Its versions omit some clonotypes, under half of them owing to an unresolved V gene in the studies checked, with the rest unexplained. That table furnishes V, J and clone size, whereas the DNA furnished D and trimming. The sample yields some 110,000 clones; roughly three fifths were counted once. The ten top clones hold 12% of the sample.

Study-wide findings and limitations: Scalp TCR repertoire analysis is complicated because resident alphabeta T cells in normal human skin are also sequenced, whereas mouse skin is dominated by gammadelta T cells. Because the treated cohort was small and had only one nonresponder, larger studies are needed to examine links between baseline CD8+ expansion and response. Compared with normal scalp, lesional scalp had higher clonality and more expanded CD8+ clones, particularly in alopecia totalis/universalis, a pattern that suggests antigenic drive. Tofacitinib significantly decreased scalp clonality and the number of expanded CD8+ clones among the top 100 scalp clones. During tofacitinib treatment, many expanded lesional clones remained in scalp and blood, and this persistence may partly explain relapse after treatment is stopped. Shared TCR sequences between patients were less evident than in mice, which may be partly attributable to HLA diversity in the patient population.

The sample's time point, from its label and the paper: less than 25 weeks on oral tofacitinib. The treatment or condition label, read with the paper, signifies: oral pan-JAK inhibitor, 5-10 mg twice daily. From alopecia areata patients, peripheral blood was collected along with lesional scalp punch biopsies. PBMCs were separated by density centrifugation and stained for CD3, CD4 and CD8, after which CD4+ and CD8+ T cells were sorted on a FACSAria. This clonotype was sampled from a human donor with alopecia areata. The sequences come from CD8+ T cells sorted from blood, collected at week 24, from a patient treated with tofacitinib.

The CDR3 corresponds to CASSRILGQGSDEQYF. The DNA sequence is given as TGTGCCAGCAGTCGCATCCTGGGACAGGGGAGCGACGAGCAGTACTTC. The rearrangement combines TRBV27 with TRBJ2-7; TRBD1 lines up with 10 middle nucleotides. CDR1 is given as MNHEY and CDR2 as SMNVEV, both from the germline V gene (reference sequence). V is pruned by 5 bases and J by 5 bases, leaving 12 bases of the junction without a gene match. The CDR3 runs 16 residues from the cysteine to the phenylalanine. Left in the record is the CDR3 DNA by itself, 48 bases read in frame from the first base.